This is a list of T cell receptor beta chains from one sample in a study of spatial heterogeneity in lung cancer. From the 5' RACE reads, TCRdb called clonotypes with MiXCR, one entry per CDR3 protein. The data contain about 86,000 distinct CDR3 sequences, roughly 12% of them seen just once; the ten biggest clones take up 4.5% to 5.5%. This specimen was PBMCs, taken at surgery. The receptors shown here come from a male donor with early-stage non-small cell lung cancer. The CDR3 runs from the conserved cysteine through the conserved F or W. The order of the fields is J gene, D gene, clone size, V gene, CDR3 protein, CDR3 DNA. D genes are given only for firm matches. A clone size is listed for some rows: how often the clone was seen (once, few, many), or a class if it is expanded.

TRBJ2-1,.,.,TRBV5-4,CASSPTGGRYNEQFF,TGTGCCAGCAGCCCGACGGGCGGGCGATACAATGAGCAGTTCTTC
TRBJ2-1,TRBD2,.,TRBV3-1,CASSQELAGAPYNEQFF,TGTGCCAGCAGCCAAGAGCTAGCGGGGGCTCCCTACAATGAGCAGTTCTTC
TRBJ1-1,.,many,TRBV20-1,CSARDPRGARNEAFF,TGCAGTGCTAGAGATCCTCGGGGGGCGAGGAATGAAGCTTTCTTT
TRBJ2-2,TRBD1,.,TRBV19,CASSRTGAVNTGELFF,TGTGCCAGTAGTAGGACAGGGGCCGTGAACACCGGGGAGCTGTTTTTT
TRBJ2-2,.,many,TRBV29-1,CSVAAGTNTGELFF,TGCAGCGTTGCTGCCGGGACTAACACCGGGGAGCTGTTTTTT
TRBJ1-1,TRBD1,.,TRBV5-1,CASSGSGGIGTTEAFF,TGCGCCAGCAGTGGGTCAGGGGGCATAGGGACCACTGAAGCTTTCTTT
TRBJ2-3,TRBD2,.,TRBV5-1,CASRTSADTDTQYF,TGCGCCAGCCGCACTAGCGCCGACACAGATACGCAGTATTTT
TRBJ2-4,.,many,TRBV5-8,CASSIITEPLAKNIQYF,TGTGCCAGCAGCATAATAACGGAGCCTCTAGCCAAAAACATTCAGTACTTC
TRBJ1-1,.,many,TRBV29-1,CSVQGFSNTEAFF,TGCAGCGTCCAGGGCTTCTCGAACACTGAAGCTTTCTTT
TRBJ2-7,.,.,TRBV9,CASSADPGGHEQYF,TGTGCCAGCAGCGCCGACCCAGGGGGGCACGAGCAGTACTTC
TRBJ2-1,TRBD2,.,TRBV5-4,CASSLVRTSGGNEQFF,TGTGCCAGCAGCTTGGTCCGGACTAGCGGGGGTAATGAGCAGTTCTTC
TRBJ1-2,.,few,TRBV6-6,CASTMDQANYGYTF,TGTGCCAGCACTATGGACCAAGCTAACTATGGCTACACCTTC
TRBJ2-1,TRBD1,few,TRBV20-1,CSAVGGWGTAYNEQFF,TGCAGTGCCGTAGGGGGTTGGGGGACAGCCTACAATGAGCAGTTCTTC
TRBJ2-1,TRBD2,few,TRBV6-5,CASSYRGLAGGPGDEQFF,TGTGCCAGCAGTTACCGAGGACTAGCGGGAGGGCCCGGCGATGAGCAGTTCTTC
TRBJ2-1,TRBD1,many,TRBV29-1,CSVGGDEQFF,TGCAGCGTAGGGGGCGATGAGCAGTTCTTC
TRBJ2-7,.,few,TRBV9,CASSVGGLSYEQYF,TGTGCCAGCAGCGTAGGGGGGCTCTCCTACGAGCAGTACTTC
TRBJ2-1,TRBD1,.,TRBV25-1,CASSDSGTGGNEQFF,TGTGCCAGCAGTGATTCCGGGACAGGGGGCAATGAGCAGTTCTTC
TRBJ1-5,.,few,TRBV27,CASSLERSKQPQHF,TGTGCCAGCAGTTTAGAACGGTCCAAACAGCCCCAGCATTTT
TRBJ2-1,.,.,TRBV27,CASSSLDRNEQFF,TGTGCCAGCAGTTCCCTCGACAGGAACGAGCAGTTCTTC
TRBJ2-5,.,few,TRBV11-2,CASSLDWGHQETQYF,TGTGCCAGCAGCTTAGATTGGGGCCACCAAGAGACCCAGTACTTC
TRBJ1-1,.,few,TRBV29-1,CSVDLGGAAEAFF,TGCAGCGTTGACCTCGGGGGCGCGGCTGAAGCTTTCTTT
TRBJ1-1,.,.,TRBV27,CASSSLRGGRTEAFF,TGTGCCAGCAGTTCCCTCAGGGGAGGTCGGACTGAAGCTTTCTTT
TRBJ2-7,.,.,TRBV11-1,CASSLQGEYYEQYF,TGTGCCAGCAGCTTACAGGGAGAATACTACGAGCAGTACTTC